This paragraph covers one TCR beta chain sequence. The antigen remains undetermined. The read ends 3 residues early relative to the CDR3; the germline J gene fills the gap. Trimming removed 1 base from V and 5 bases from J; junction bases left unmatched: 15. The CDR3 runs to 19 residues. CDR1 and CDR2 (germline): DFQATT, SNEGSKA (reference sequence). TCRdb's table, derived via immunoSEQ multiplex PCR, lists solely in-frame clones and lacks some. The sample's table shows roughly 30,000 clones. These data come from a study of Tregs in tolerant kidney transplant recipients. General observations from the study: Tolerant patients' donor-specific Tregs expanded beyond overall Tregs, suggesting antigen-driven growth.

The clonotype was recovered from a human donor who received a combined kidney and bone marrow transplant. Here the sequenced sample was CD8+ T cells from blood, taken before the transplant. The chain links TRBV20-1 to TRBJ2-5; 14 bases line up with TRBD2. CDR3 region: CSARAVPRLAGGPTETQYF. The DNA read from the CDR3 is TGCAGTGCTAGAGCCGTACCACGACTAGCGGGAGGGCCTACGGAGACC.